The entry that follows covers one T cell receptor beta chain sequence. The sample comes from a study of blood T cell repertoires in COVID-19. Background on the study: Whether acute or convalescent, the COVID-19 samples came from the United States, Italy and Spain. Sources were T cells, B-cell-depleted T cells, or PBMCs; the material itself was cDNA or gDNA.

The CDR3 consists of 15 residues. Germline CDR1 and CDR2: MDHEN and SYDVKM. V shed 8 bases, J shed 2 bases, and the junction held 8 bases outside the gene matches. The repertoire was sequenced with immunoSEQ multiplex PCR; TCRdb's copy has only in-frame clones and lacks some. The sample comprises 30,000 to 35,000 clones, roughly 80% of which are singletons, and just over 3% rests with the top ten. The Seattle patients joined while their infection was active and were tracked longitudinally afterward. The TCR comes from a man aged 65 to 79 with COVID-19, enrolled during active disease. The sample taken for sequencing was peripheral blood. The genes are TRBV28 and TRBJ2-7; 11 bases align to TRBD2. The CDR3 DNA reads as TGTGCCAGCTGTTCGATAGCGGGAGGGACCTACGAGCAGTACTTC. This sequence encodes CASCSIAGGTYEQYF.